Listed below are T cell receptor beta chains from one sample, sequenced in a study of liver allograft versus peripheral blood T cells. TCRdb redid the calling of the reads with MiXCR, one entry per CDR3 protein. The table lists roughly 2,500 distinct CDR3 sequences, around 15% of them singletons. These receptors all stem from a human patient who had a liver transplant. The T cells may partly be graft donor cells. Both conserved end residues are part of each CDR3. The order of the fields is D gene, V gene, J gene, clone size, CDR3 protein, CDR3 DNA. A D gene is named only where the DNA matches it firmly. Size is stated for part of the rows, as once, few or many counts, or as a class when the clone is expanded.

D gene: -; V gene: TRBV20-1; J gene: TRBJ2-7; clone size: medium-sized; CDR3 protein: CSARDLARGSYEQYF; CDR3 DNA: TGCAGTGCTAGAGATCTAGCCAGGGGCTCCTACGAGCAGTACTTC
D gene: -; V gene: TRBV12-5; J gene: TRBJ2-1; clone size: medium-sized; CDR3 protein: CASGLPRGRVGEQFF; CDR3 DNA: TGTGCTAGTGGTTTGCCACGGGGCCGGGTGGGGGAGCAGTTCTTC
D gene: -; V gene: TRBV20-1; J gene: TRBJ1-1; clone size: medium-sized; CDR3 protein: CSARDFEGDTEAFF; CDR3 DNA: TGCAGTGCTAGAGACTTTGAGGGGGACACTGAAGCTTTCTTT
D gene: -; V gene: TRBV12-3/TRBV12-4; J gene: TRBJ1-6; clone size: medium-sized; CDR3 protein: CASSPDRISPLHF; CDR3 DNA: TGTGCCAGCAGTCCAGACAGGATTTCACCCCTCCACTTT
D gene: TRBD1; V gene: TRBV27; J gene: TRBJ1-6; clone size: medium-sized; CDR3 protein: CASSSRQGPSYNSPLHF; CDR3 DNA: TGTGCCAGCAGTTCAAGACAGGGGCCCTCCTATAATTCACCCCTCCACTTT
D gene: TRBD1; V gene: TRBV11-2; J gene: TRBJ2-7; clone size: medium-sized; CDR3 protein: CASSLERTGGYEQYF; CDR3 DNA: TGTGCCAGCAGCTTAGAGCGGACAGGGGGTTACGAGCAGTACTTC
D gene: -; V gene: TRBV20-1; J gene: TRBJ2-1; clone size: medium-sized; CDR3 protein: CSARGGRANEQFF; CDR3 DNA: TGCAGTGCTAGAGGAGGAAGAGCCAATGAGCAGTTCTTC
D gene: -; V gene: TRBV30; J gene: TRBJ2-7; clone size: -; CDR3 protein: CAWSVRLARNEQYF; CDR3 DNA: TGTGCCTGGAGTGTCCGGCTAGCGAGGAACGAGCAGTACTTC
D gene: TRBD1; V gene: TRBV9; J gene: TRBJ2-7; clone size: few; CDR3 protein: CASSPGQGHYEQYF; CDR3 DNA: TGTGCCAGCAGCCCGGGACAGGGACACTACGAGCAGTACTTC
D gene: TRBD1; V gene: TRBV7-6; J gene: TRBJ1-2; clone size: many; CDR3 protein: CASSSGRGKYGYTF; CDR3 DNA: TGTGCCAGCAGCTCTGGCAGGGGGAAGTATGGCTACACCTTC